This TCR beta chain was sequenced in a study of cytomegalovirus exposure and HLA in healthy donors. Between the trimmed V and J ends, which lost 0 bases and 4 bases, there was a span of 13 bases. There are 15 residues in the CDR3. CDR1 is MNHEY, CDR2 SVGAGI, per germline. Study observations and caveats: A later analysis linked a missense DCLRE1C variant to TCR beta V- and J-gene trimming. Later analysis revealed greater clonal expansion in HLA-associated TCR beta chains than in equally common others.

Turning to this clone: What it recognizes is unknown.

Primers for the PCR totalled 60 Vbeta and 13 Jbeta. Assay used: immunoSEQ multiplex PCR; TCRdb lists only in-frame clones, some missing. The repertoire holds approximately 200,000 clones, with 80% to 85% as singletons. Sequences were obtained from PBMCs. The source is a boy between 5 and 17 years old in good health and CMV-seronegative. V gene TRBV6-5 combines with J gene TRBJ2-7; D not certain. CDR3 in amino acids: CASSYSILVSYEQYF. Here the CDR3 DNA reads TGTGCCAGCAGTTACTCGATCCTAGTCTCGTACGAGCAGTACTTC.